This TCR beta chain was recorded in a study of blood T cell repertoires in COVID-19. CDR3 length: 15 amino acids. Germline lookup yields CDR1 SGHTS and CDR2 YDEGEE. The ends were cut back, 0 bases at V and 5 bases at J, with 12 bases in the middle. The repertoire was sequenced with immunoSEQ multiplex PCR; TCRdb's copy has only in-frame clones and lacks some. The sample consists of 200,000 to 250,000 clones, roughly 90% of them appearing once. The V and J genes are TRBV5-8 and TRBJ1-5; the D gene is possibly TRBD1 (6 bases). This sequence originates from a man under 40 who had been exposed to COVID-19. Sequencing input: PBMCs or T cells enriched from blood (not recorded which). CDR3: CASSLGDTNDQPQHF. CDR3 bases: TGTGCCAGCAGCTTGGGGGACACAAACGATCAGCCCCAGCATTTT.